The 17 T cell receptor beta chains below all came from one sample that was sequenced in a study of T-cell reconstitution after alpha-beta-depleted transplantation in children. Using unique molecular identifiers, the investigators prepared the TCRbeta library. TCRdb re-called the PCR reads through MiXCR, storing one row per CDR3 protein. This table holds 550,000 to 800,000 distinct CDR3 sequences, over 10% found once. The starting material was PBMCs, obtained before TCRalphabeta/CD19-depleted stem cell transplant. These receptors came from a girl aged 2 to 9 with congenital amegakaryocytic thrombocytopenia, due to receive a stem cell transplant.

The genes are TRBV5-1 and TRBJ2-3, with TRBD1 identical over 12 bases. V shed 4 bases, J shed 6 bases, and the junction held 3 bases outside the gene matches. CDR1 is SGHRS, CDR2 YFSETQ, per germline. The CDR3 has 14 residues. The CDR3 loop reads CASSGDRGQDTQYF. In DNA form, the CDR3 reads TGCGCCAGCAGCGGGGACAGGGGGCAGGATACGCAGTATTTT.

In this sample, this clonotype turned up many times. This chain uses TRBV20-1 with TRBJ2-1; 11 bases map to TRBD1. The ends lost 0 bases at V and 16 bases at J; junction bases unmatched: 5. Germline lookup yields CDR1 DFQATT and CDR2 SNEGSKA (reference sequence). The CDR3 length is 12 residues. Written as DNA, the CDR3 is TGCAGTGCTAGAGATAGGAGGACAGGGGGCTTCTTC. This encodes CSARDRRTGGFF.

This clonotype has ten or more counts. V gene TRBV20-1 combines with J gene TRBJ2-3; TRBD2 agrees at 8 bases. V lost 0 bases, J lost 3 bases, and 5 bases stayed unmatched. There are 15 residues in the CDR3. In germline, CDR1 is DFQATT, CDR2 SNEGSKA (reference sequence). The DNA of the CDR3 is TGCAGTGCTAGAGACGGGACTAGTAGGACAGATACGCAGTATTTT. Translating it yields CSARDGTSRTDTQYF.

This clonotype was seen ten or more times. The chain employs TRBV15 and TRBJ2-5; perhaps TRBD2 as D (6 bases). V was trimmed by 8 bases and J by 5 bases, leaving 21 bases between them. The germline gives CDR1 LNHNV, CDR2 YYDKDF (reference sequence). This CDR3 contains 15 residues. CDR3 sequence reads: CATGLLSGGDETQYF. Written as DNA, the CDR3 is TGTGCCACCGGGCTTTTATCCGGGGGAGATGAGACCCAGTACTTC.

This clonotype was recorded many times. The chain has TRBV12-3 or TRBV12-4 and TRBJ2-2; D unclear. CDR3 length: 13 residues. The V end lost 1 base, the J end lost 7 bases, and 7 bases lay between the germline ends. In DNA form, the CDR3 reads TGTGCCAGCAGTTTAGTTACTGTCGGGGAGCTGTTTTTT. Its translation is CASSLVTVGELFF.

A few counts support this clonotype. The rearrangement links TRBV11-2 to TRBJ1-2; D is unresolved. Trimming took off 6 bases at V and 6 bases at J, with 20 bases between the two ends. This CDR3 is 15 amino acids long. Germline-derived CDR1 and CDR2 are SGHAT and FQNNGV. The CDR3 bases are TGTGCCAGCAGTCCGTTTTCTCGGGTTTACAATGGCTACACCTTC. It yields the protein CASSPFSRVYNGYTF. Using reference TRBV11-2 and TRBJ1-2 for the parts outside the CDR3, the full variable domain is EAGVAQSPRYKIIEKRQSVAFWCNPISGHATLYWYQQILGQGPKLLIQFQNNGVVDDSQLPKDRFSAERLKGVDSTLKIQPAKLEDSAVYLCASSPFSRVYNGYTFGSGTRLTVV.

The chain's CDR3 is CASSLEQRRGILRMGPENIQYF. In DNA, the CDR3 is TGTGCCAGCAGCTTAGAACAGCGGAGAGGGATTTTGAGGATGGGCCCGGAAAACATTCAGTACTTC. V and J are TRBV11-2 and TRBJ2-4, with a tentative D call TRBD2 (5 bases). Germline CDR1 is SGHAT and CDR2 is FQNNGV. The CDR3 sequence is 22 residues long. Trimming took off 0 bases at V and 5 bases at J, with 32 bases between the two ends.

At least ten counts were recorded for this clonotype. The rearrangement joins TRBV20-1 to TRBJ1-5; TRBD1 is a possible D gene (5 bases). CDR3 size: 14 residues. Trimming removed 3 bases at V and 7 bases at J, with 16 bases between. Germline assignment: CDR1 DFQATT and CDR2 SNEGSKA (reference sequence). The CDR3 region has the DNA TGCAGTGCTAGTTCGGTCACAGGACACCAGCCCCAGCATTTT. It codes for CSASSVTGHQPQHF.

The chain couples TRBV7-8 to TRBJ2-1, with TRBD2 matching over 8 bases. The CDR3 length is 18 residues. In germline, CDR1 is SGHVS, CDR2 FQNEAQ. The V gene end was trimmed by 0 bases and the J gene end by 0 bases; junction bases not matched to a gene: 7. Written as DNA, the CDR3 is TGTGCCAGCAGCTTAGCACCACTCAGCGGGAGCTCCTACAATGAGCAGTTCTTC. Translation: CASSLAPLSGSSYNEQFF.

This clonotype was detected ten times or more. The junction does not match germline at one end; this may be a read error. J is TRBJ2-1 and V is TRBV27, with TRBD2 matching 8 bases. Germline CDR1 is MNHEY and CDR2 is SMNVEV (reference sequence). This CDR3 has 19 residues. CDR3 in amino acids: CASSFQGASGLDIYKEQFF. CDR3 DNA sequence: TGTGCCAGCAGTTTCCAAGGAGCTTCGGGACTAGACATTTACAAAGAGCAGTTCTTC.

The chain uses TRBV3-1 and TRBJ1-2; D gene unclear. V lost 0 bases and J lost 8, with 16 bases in between. The CDR3 runs 15 residues. The germline CDR1 and CDR2 sequences are LGHDT and YNNKEL (reference sequence). The DNA of the CDR3 is TGTGCCAGCAGCCAAGATGTGGTACGGCCCGTAGGCTACACCTTC. Its translation is CASSQDVVRPVGYTF.

This clonotype has a handful of counts. The V gene is TRBV5-5, the J gene TRBJ2-7; D possibly corresponds to TRBD2 (6 bases). Trimming pared 1 base from V and 2 bases from J, leaving 16 bases between. This CDR3 region has 16 residues. Germline V gene sequence: CDR1 SGHKS, CDR2 YYEKEE (reference sequence). CDR3 protein: CASSLRGLAPTYEQYF. The CDR3 bases are TGTGCCAGCAGCTTGAGGGGTCTAGCGCCTACCTACGAGCAGTACTTC.

There are many counts of this clonotype. The chain combines TRBV27 with TRBJ2-6, with TRBD1 matching over 7 bases. J was trimmed by 0 bases and V by 8 bases; bases with no gene match: 7. Germline V gene lookup returns CDR1 MNHEY and CDR2 SMNVEV (reference sequence). The CDR3 covers 16 residues. The CDR3 is CASGQVAFSGANVLTF. The CDR3 DNA sequence: TGTGCCAGCGGACAGGTTGCATTCTCTGGGGCCAACGTCCTGACTTTC.

This clonotype was detected a few times. The gene calls are TRBV7-8 and TRBJ2-1, with D possibly matching TRBD2 (5 bases). The germline V and J ends were trimmed by 1 base and 7 bases, with 17 bases remaining between them. In germline, CDR1 is SGHVS, CDR2 FQNEAQ. This CDR3 is 16 amino acids long. For the CDR3, the DNA is TGTGCCAGCAGCTTAGTGGAGGTGGAAGCCTGGAATGAGCAGTTCTTC. Translated: CASSLVEVEAWNEQFF. The full variable domain, its missing parts supplied by reference TRBV7-8 and TRBJ2-1, is GAGVSQSPRYKVAKRGQDVALRCDPISGHVSLFWYQQALGQGPEFLTYFQNEAQLDKSGLPSDRFFAERPEGSVSTLKIQRTQQEDSAVYLCASSLVEVEAWNEQFFGPGTRLTVL.

The chain links TRBV3-1 to TRBJ2-1; 11 bases map to TRBD2. The trim removed 6 bases at V and 5 bases at J, leaving 15 bases unmatched. The CDR3 sequence is 18 residues long. Germline CDR1 and CDR2: LGHDT and YNNKEL (reference sequence). The CDR3 nucleotides are TGTGCCAGCAGACAAAGTAAAATACTAGCGGGAGTGGACAATGAGCAGTTCTTC. Protein: CASRQSKILAGVDNEQFF.

This clonotype was seen at least ten times. The chain uses TRBV10-3 and TRBJ2-7; D is unclear. The CDR3 runs to 11 residues. V was cut by 8 bases and J by 5 bases, with 10 bases left in between. Per the germline V gene, CDR1 is ENHRY and CDR2 is SYGVKD. The chain's CDR3 is CAILFAHEQYF. The CDR3, as DNA: TGTGCCATCCTTTTTGCCCACGAGCAGTACTTC.

This clonotype was counted a few times. The chain uses TRBV25-1 and TRBJ2-5; D possibly corresponds to TRBD1 (6 bases). This CDR3 spans 13 amino acids. Germline loops: CDR1 MGHDK, CDR2 SYGVNS. Trimming left V 7 bases short and J 2 bases short, with 11 bases between. CDR3 loop: CASIGQSQETQYF. CDR3 bases: TGTGCCAGCATAGGACAGAGTCAAGAGACCCAGTACTTC.